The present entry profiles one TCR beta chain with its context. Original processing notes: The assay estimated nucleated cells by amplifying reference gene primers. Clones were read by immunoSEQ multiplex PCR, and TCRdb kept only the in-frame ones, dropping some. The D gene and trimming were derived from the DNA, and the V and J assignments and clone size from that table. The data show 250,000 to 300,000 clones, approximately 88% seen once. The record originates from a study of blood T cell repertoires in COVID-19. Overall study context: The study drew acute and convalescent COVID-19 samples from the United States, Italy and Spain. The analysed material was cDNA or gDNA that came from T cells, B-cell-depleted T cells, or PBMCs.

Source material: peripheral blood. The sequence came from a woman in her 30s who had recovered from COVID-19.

The CDR3, as DNA: TGCGCCAGCAGCCAAGTCCGGCGGGATAGCTCCTACGAGCAGTACTTC. It is translated as CASSQVRRDSSYEQYF. This rearrangement joins TRBV4-3 to TRBJ2-7, with D perhaps TRBD2 (6 bases). CDR1 LGHNA and CDR2 YSLEER come from the germline V gene. V was shortened by 1 base and J by 0 bases, with 13 bases between the two germline ends. CDR3 size: 16 residues.